Included here is one TCR beta chain sequence, with context. The Seattle site enrolled patients during active infection and followed them longitudinally. This specimen belongs to a study of blood T cell repertoires in COVID-19. Looking at the study overall: PBMCs, B-cell-depleted T cells, or T cells provided the cDNA or gDNA that made up the material.

V dropped 5 bases and J dropped 6 bases, with 7 bases sitting between them. The CDR3 consists of 12 residues. From germline, CDR1 is SGHAT and CDR2 FQNNGV. This table comes from immunoSEQ multiplex PCR, and its TCRdb copy is limited to in-frame clones, with some not included. This sample has more than 300,000 clones; about 87% occur once, and the top ten carry 8% to 13%. The chain joins TRBV11-2 to TRBJ1-4; D is unclear. Sequencing input: peripheral blood. This sequence originates from a woman in her twenties or thirties with COVID-19, enrolled during active disease. CDR3: CASSHGDEKLFF. Written as DNA, the CDR3 is TGTGCCAGCAGCCACGGAGATGAAAAACTGTTTTTT.